One T cell receptor (beta chain) is described in this entry. The CDR3 sequence is 14 residues long. Germline CDR1 SNHLY, CDR2 FYNNEI. The data stem from a study of CXCR3-negative and CXCR3-positive naive CD8 T cells. The TRB cDNA libraries were prepared by 5' RACE with UMI labels. Each CDR3 protein gets one entry in TCRdb, which reprocessed the 5' RACE reads and gives no DNA. The table gives tens of thousands of distinct CDR3 sequences; the top ten clones make up over 1.2% of it. The specimen sequenced was naive CXCR3- CD8+ T cells from blood. Subset defined: CD45RO-CCR7+CD27+CD95- naive CD8+ T cells lacking CXCR3 (TNR3-). The genes are TRBV2 and TRBJ2-7; TCRdb names TRBD1, which stays unverified in the absence of DNA. The sequence was collected from a human donor in good health. Some clones in this sample may be carry-over from other donors' samples. CDR3 residues: CASSDPGQGVEQYF.